This TCR beta chain was captured in a study of Ad26.COV2.S vaccination and SARS-CoV-2 variants. CDR1 and CDR2 (germline): SEHNR, FQNEAQ (reference sequence). CDR3 length equals 17 residues. Trimming stripped 1 base from V and 2 bases from J, with 17 bases between. Regarding this clone: Its antigen is undetermined.

Profiled with immunoSEQ multiplex PCR; TCRdb holds only in-frame clones, not every one. The table shows around 100,000 clones, with less than 85% occurring only once. Study-wide findings and caveats: Vaccinees displayed broader spike-specific TCR repertoires than placebo recipients. Post-vaccination spike-specific CD8+ and CD4+ T cell responses reportedly had substantial breadth. Vaccine and placebo recipients had comparable breadth of non-spike TCRs.

The receptor was derived from a human donor who had recovered from COVID-19. Sequenced here: peripheral blood, sampled after recovery from COVID-19. The chain recombines TRBV7-9 with TRBJ1-1; D perhaps matches TRBD1 (6 bases). CDR3 in DNA: TGTGCCAGCAGCTTAGAAGGCTTGGGGGGCGGAAACACTGAAGCTTTCTTT. It specifies CASSLEGLGGGNTEAFF.